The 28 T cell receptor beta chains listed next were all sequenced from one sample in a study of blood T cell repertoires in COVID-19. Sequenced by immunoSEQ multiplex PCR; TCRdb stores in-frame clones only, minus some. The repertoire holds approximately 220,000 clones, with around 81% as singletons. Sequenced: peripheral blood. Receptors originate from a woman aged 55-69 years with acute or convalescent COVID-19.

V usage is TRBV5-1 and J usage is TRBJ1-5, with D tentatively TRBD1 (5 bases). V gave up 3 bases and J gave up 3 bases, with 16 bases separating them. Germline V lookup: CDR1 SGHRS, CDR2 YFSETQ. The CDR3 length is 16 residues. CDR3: CASSWGTGGNNQPQHF. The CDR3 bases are TGCGCCAGCAGCTGGGGGACCGGGGGTAACAATCAGCCCCAGCATTTT. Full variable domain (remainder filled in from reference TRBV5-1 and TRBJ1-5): KAGVTQTPRYLIKTRGQQVTLSCSPISGHRSVSWYQQTPGQGLQFLFEYFSETQRNKGNFPGRFSGRQFSNSRSEMNVSTLELGDSALYLCASSWGTGGNNQPQHFGDGTRLSIL.

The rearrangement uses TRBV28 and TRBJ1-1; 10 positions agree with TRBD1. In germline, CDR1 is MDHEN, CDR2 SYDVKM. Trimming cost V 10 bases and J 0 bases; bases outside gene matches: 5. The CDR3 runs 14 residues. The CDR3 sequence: CATRTGGMNTEAFF. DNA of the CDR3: TGTGCCACCCGGACAGGGGGAATGAACACTGAAGCTTTCTTT.

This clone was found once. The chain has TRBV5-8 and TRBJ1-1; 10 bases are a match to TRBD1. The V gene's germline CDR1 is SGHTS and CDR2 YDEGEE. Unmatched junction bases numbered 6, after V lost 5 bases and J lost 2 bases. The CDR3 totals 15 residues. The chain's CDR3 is CASSRGTGVNTEAFF. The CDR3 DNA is TGTGCCAGCAGTCGCGGGACAGGGGTTAACACTGAAGCTTTCTTT.

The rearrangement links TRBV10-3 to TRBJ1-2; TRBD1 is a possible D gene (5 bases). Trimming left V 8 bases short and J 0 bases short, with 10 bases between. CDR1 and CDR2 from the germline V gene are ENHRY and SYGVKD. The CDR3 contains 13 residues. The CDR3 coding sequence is TGTGCCATCGGGGCCGACGCTAACTATGGCTACACCTTC. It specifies CAIGADANYGYTF.

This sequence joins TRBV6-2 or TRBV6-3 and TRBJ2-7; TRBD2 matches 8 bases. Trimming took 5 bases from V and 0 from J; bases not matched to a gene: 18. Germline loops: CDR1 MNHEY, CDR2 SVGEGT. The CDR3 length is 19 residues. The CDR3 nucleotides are TGTGCCAGCAGTACCGCCATGGCCGGACTAGCTCTCGTCTCCTACGAGCAGTACTTC. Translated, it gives CASSTAMAGLALVSYEQYF.

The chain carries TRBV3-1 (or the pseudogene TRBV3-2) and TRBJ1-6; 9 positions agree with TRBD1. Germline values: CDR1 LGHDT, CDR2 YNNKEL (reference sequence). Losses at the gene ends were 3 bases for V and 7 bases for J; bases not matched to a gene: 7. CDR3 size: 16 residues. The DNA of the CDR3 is TGTGCCAGCAGCCAGGGTACGGGACAGGGAAATTCACCCCTCCACTTT. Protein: CASSQGTGQGNSPLHF.

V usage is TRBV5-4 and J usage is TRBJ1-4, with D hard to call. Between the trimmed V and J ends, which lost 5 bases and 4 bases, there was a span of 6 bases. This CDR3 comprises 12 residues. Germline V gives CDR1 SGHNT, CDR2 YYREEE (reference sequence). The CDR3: CASRRNNEKLFF. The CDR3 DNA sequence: TGTGCCAGCAGGAGAAATAATGAAAAACTGTTTTTT.

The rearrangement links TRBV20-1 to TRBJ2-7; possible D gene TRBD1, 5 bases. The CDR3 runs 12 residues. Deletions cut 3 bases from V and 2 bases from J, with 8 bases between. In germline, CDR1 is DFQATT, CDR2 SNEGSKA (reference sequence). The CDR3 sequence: CSASGHTYEQYF. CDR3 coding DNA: TGCAGTGCTAGTGGACATACCTACGAGCAGTACTTC.

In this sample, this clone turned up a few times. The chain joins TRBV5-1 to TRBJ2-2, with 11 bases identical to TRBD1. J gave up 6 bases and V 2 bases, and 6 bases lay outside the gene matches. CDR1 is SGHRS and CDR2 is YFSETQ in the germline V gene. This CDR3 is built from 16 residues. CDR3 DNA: TGCGCCAGCAGCTTTGGACAGGGGGCATCGTCCGGGGAGCTGTTTTTT. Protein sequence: CASSFGQGASSGELFF.

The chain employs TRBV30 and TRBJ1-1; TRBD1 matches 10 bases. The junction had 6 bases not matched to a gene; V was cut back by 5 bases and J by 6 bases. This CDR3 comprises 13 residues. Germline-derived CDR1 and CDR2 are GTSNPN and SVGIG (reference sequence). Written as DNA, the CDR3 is TGTGCCTGGGACAGGGGGCGTAGGGCTGAAGCTTTCTTT. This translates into CAWDRGRRAEAFF. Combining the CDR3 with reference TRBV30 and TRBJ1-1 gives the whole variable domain SQTIHQWPATLVQPVGSPLSLECTVEGTSNPNLYWYRQAAGRGLQLLFYSVGIGQISSEVPQNLSASRPQDRQFILSSKKLLLSDSGFYLCAWDRGRRAEAFFGQGTRLTVV.

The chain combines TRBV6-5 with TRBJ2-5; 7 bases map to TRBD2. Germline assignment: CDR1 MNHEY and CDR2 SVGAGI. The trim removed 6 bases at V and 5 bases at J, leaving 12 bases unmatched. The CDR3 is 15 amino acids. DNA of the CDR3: TGTGCCAGCAGGTCTAGCTGGGGGAGGGTGGAGACCCAGTACTTC. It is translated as CASRSSWGRVETQYF.

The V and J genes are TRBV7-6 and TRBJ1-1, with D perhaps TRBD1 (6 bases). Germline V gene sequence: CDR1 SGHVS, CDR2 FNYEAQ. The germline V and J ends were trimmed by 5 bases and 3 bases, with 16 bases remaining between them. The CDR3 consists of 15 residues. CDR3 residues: CASSNGQSGYTEAFF. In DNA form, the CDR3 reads TGTGCCAGCAGCAATGGACAGTCAGGATACACTGAAGCTTTCTTT.

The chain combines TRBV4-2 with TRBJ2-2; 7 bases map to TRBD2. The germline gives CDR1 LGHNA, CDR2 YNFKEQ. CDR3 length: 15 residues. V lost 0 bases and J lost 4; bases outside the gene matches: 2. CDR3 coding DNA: TGTGCCAGCAGCCAAGATGGGGGGGGCACCGGGGAGCTGTTTTTT. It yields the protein CASSQDGGGTGELFF.

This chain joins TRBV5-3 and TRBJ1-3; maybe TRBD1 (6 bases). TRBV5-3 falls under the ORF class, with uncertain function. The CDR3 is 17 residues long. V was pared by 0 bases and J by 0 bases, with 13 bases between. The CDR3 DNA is TGTGCCAGAAGCTTGGTCCAGGGGATCCTCTCTGGAAACACCATATATTTT. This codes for CARSLVQGILSGNTIYF.

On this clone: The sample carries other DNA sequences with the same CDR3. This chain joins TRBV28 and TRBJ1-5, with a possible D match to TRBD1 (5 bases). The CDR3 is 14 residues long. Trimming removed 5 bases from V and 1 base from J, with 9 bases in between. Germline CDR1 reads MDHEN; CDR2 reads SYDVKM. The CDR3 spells CASSLTVSNQPQHF. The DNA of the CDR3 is TGTGCCAGCAGTCTGACAGTAAGCAATCAGCCCCAGCATTTT.

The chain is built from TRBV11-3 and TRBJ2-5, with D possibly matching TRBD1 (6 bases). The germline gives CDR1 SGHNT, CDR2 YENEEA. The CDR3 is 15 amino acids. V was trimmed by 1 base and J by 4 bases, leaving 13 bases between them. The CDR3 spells CASSLGQGKVETQYF. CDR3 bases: TGTGCCAGCAGCTTAGGTCAGGGGAAGGTAGAGACCCAGTACTTC.

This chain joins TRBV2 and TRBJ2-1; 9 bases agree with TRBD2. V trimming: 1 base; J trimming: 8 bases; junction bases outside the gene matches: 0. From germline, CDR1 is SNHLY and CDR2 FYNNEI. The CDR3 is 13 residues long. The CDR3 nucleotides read TGTGCCAGCAGTGAAGGACTAGCGGATGAGCAGTTCTTC. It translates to CASSEGLADEQFF.

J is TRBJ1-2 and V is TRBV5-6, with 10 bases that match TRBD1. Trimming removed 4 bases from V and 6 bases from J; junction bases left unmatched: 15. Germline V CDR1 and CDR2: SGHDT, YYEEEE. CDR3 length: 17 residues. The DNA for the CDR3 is TGTGCCAGCAGCCGACCCCTTTCGGGACAGGGGAAAAATGGCTACACCTTC. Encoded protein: CASSRPLSGQGKNGYTF. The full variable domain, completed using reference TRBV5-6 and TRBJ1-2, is DAGVTQSPTHLIKTRGQQVTLRCSPKSGHDTVSWYQQALGQGPQFIFQYYEEEERQRGNFPDRFSGHQFPNYSSELNVNALLLGDSALYLCASSRPLSGQGKNGYTFGSGTRLTVV.

CDR3 sequence reads: CASSYGQGNYGYTF. The CDR3 bases are TGTGCCAGCAGTTACGGCCAGGGGAACTATGGCTACACCTTC. The chain couples TRBV6-5 to TRBJ1-2, with a tentative D call TRBD1 (6 bases). Germline V lookup: CDR1 MNHEY, CDR2 SVGAGI. The ends were cut back, 2 bases at V and 2 bases at J, with 9 bases in the middle. This CDR3 region has 14 residues.

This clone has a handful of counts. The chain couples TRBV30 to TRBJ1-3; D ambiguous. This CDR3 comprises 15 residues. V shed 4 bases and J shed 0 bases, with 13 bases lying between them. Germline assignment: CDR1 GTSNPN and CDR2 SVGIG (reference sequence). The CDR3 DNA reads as TGTGCCTGGAAGCGAACGATAGCCTCTGGAAACACCATATATTTT. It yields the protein CAWKRTIASGNTIYF. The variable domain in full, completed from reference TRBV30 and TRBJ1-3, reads SQTIHQWPATLVQPVGSPLSLECTVEGTSNPNLYWYRQAAGRGLQLLFYSVGIGQISSEVPQNLSASRPQDRQFILSSKKLLLSDSGFYLCAWKRTIASGNTIYFGEGSWLTVV.

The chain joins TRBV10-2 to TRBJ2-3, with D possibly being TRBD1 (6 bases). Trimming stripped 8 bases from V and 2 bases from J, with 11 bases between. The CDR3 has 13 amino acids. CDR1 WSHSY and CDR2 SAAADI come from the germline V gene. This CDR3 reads CASSGQITDTQYF. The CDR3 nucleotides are TGCGCCAGCTCTGGACAGATCACAGATACGCAGTATTTT.

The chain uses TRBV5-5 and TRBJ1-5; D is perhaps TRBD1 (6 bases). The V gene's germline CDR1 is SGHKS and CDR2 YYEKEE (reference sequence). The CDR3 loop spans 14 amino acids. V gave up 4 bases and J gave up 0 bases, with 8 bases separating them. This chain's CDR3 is CASSDRYSNQPQHF. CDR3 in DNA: TGTGCCAGCAGCGACAGGTATAGCAATCAGCCCCAGCATTTT.

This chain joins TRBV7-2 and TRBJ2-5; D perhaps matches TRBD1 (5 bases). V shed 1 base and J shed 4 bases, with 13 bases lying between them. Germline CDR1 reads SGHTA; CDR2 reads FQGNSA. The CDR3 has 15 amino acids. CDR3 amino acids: CASSLVAGFPETQYF. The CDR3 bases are TGTGCCAGCAGCTTAGTGGCAGGGTTCCCAGAGACCCAGTACTTC.

The CDR3 reads CASSFGPTNEKLFF. CDR3 nucleotide sequence: TGTGCCAGCAGTTTCGGTCCAACTAATGAAAAACTGTTTTTT. The V and J genes are TRBV6-2 or TRBV6-3 and TRBJ1-4; no clear D. The V end was cut by 4 bases, the J end by 0 bases, with 6 bases between. The CDR3 is made up of 14 amino acids. Germline V gene sequence: CDR1 MNHEY, CDR2 SVGEGT.

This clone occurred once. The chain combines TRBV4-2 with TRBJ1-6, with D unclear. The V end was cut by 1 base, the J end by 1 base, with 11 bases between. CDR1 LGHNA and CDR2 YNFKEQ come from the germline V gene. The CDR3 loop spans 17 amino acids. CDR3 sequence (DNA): TGTGCCAGCAGCCAAGGTCTCCTCGGGTCCTATAATTCACCCCTCCACTTT. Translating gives CASSQGLLGSYNSPLHF.

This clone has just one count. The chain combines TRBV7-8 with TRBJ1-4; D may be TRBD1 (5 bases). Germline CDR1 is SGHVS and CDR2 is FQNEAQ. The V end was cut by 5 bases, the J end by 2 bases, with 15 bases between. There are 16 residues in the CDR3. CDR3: CASSTIRGDTNEKLFF. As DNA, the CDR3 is TGTGCCAGCAGCACGATCCGCGGGGACACTAATGAAAAACTGTTTTTT.

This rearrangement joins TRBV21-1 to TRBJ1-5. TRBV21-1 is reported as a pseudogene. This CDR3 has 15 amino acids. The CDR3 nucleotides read TGTGCCAGCATTTCGGAGGGACTCAGCAATCAGCCCCAGCATTTT. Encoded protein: CASISEGLSNQPQHF.

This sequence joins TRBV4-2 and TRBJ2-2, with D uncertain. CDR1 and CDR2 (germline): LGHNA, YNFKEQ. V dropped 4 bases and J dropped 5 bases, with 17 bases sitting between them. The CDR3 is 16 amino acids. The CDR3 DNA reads TGTGCCAGCAGCCTTCTCAACGGAGCAAATACCGGGGAGCTGTTTTTT. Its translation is CASSLLNGANTGELFF.